This T cell receptor (beta chain) was obtained from a study of blood T cell repertoires in COVID-19. Study summary: The study drew acute and convalescent COVID-19 samples from the United States, Italy and Spain. T cells, B-cell-depleted T cells, or PBMCs provided the cDNA or gDNA that served as material.

Study processing details: Amplification from reference gene primers served as the basis for estimated nucleated cell counts. Sequencing used immunoSEQ multiplex PCR; TCRdb keeps in-frame clones, though not all of them. The D gene and trimming were derived from the DNA, and the V and J assignments and clone size from that table. The table records about 270,000 clones, around nine tenths of them present only once. Sequenced sample: peripheral blood. This TCR derives from a man aged 45-60 years with acute or convalescent COVID-19.

The CDR3 DNA reads as TGTGCCAGCCCGGGCCTCGGGTCCGGGGGCTATGGCTACACCTTC. This translates into CASPGLGSGGYGYTF. J is TRBJ1-2 and V is TRBV6-5; tentative D call: TRBD1 (5 bases). CDR1 and CDR2 from the germline V gene are MNHEY and SVGAGI. The CDR3 is 15 residues long. Between the trimmed V and J ends, which lost 8 bases and 4 bases, there was a span of 20 bases.